These 8 T cell receptor beta chains were sequenced from one sample in a study of shared clonotypes between healthy human individuals. Measured with immunoSEQ multiplex PCR; TCRdb has only the in-frame clones, and not every one. The sample shows more than 2,000,000 clones, about 92% of them seen only once. Input material: naive CD4+ T cells sorted from blood. The subset denotes: CD45RA+ positively selected. These TCRs come from a man aged 18-30 years in good health.

The chain carries TRBV9 and TRBJ1-1; perhaps TRBD1 as D (5 bases). The germline V gene encodes CDR1 SGDLS and CDR2 YYNGEE. V was cut by 10 bases and J by 4 bases, with 23 bases left in between. The CDR3 extends over 15 amino acids. This CDR3 reads CASTPRGAGSTEAFF. The CDR3 DNA reads TGTGCCTCCACCCCACGAGGGGCCGGGTCCACTGAAGCTTTCTTT.

To note about this clone: Distinct nucleotide sequences in the sample also encode this CDR3. J is TRBJ2-5 and V is TRBV29-1; 11 positions agree with TRBD2. The CDR3 spans 14 residues. Germline V CDR1 and CDR2: SQVTM, ANQGSEA. The V gene end was trimmed by 6 bases and the J gene end by 5 bases; junction bases not matched to a gene: 8. CDR3 DNA sequence: TGCAGCGTCGACCTAGCGGGGGGCGGGGAGACCCAGTACTTC. Its translation is CSVDLAGGGETQYF. The variable domain in full, with the rest retrieved from reference TRBV29-1 and TRBJ2-5, is SAVISQKPSRDICQRGTSLTIQCQVDSQVTMMFWYRQQPGQSLTLIATANQGSEATYESGFVIDKFPISRPNLTFSTLTVSNMSPEDSSIYLCSVDLAGGGETQYFGPGTRLLVL.

This clone has only one observation. This CDR3 is CASSPFRGANTEAFF. The DNA for the CDR3 is TGTGCCAGTAGCCCCTTCAGGGGAGCGAACACTGAAGCTTTCTTT. The chain uses TRBV19 and TRBJ1-1, with D maybe TRBD1 (6 bases). CDR1 and CDR2 from the germline V gene are LNHDA and SQIVND (reference sequence). With 6 bases removed from V and 1 base from J, the gap between germline ends came to 15 bases. CDR3 length equals 15 residues.

As to this clone: This may come from a read error, since a much larger clone is one base off. Other DNA sequences in the same sample also yield this CDR3. J is TRBJ1-1 and V is TRBV5-1; the D gene is possibly TRBD1 (6 bases). The germline V gene encodes CDR1 SGHRS and CDR2 YFSETQ. CDR3 length equals 14 residues. Trimming removed 0 bases from V and 1 base from J, with 7 bases in between. The CDR3 DNA sequence: TGCGCCAGCAGCTTGGGACAGGAGAACACTGAAGCTTTCTTT. This codes for CASSLGQENTEAFF.

The chain links TRBV5-1 to TRBJ2-7; D is ambiguous. CDR1 is SGHRS and CDR2 is YFSETQ in the germline V gene. Between the trimmed V and J ends, which lost 3 bases and 0 bases, there was a span of 13 bases. CDR3 size: 15 residues. CDR3 loop: CASSSNVGSSYEQYF. The CDR3 nucleotides read TGCGCCAGCAGCTCAAACGTCGGTAGCTCCTACGAGCAGTACTTC.

This clone is a singleton in its sample. The chain carries TRBV27 and TRBJ1-6; D gene uncertain. Germline CDR1 reads MNHEY; CDR2 reads SMNVEV (reference sequence). V lost 5 bases, J lost 0 bases, and 14 bases lay in between. The CDR3 runs 17 residues. The CDR3, as DNA: TGTGCCAGCAGTAAGGACGCTTTAAGCTCCTATAATTCACCCCTCCACTTT. Amino acids: CASSKDALSSYNSPLHF.

The chain has TRBV25-1 and TRBJ2-7; 10 bases map to TRBD2. V trimming: 4 bases; J trimming: 2 bases; junction bases outside the gene matches: 8. The V gene's germline CDR1 is MGHDK and CDR2 SYGVNS. CDR3 length: 16 residues. The CDR3 reads CASSGHLAGATYEQYF. In DNA, the CDR3 is TGTGCCAGCAGTGGCCACCTAGCGGGAGCGACCTACGAGCAGTACTTC.

This rearrangement joins TRBV27 to TRBJ1-6; D is undetermined. The germline V and J ends were trimmed by 5 bases and 6 bases, with 14 bases remaining between them. The CDR3 covers 15 residues. The germline gives CDR1 MNHEY, CDR2 SMNVEV (reference sequence). CDR3 coding DNA: TGTGCCAGCAGTAGGGATTCTGTGCGTAATTCACCCCTCCACTTT. It specifies CASSRDSVRNSPLHF.